A single sample is the source of the 22 T cell receptor beta chains below, sequenced in a study of cytomegalovirus exposure and HLA in healthy donors. PCR employed 60 Vbeta and 13 Jbeta primers. Assay: immunoSEQ multiplex PCR; the TCRdb copy retains only in-frame clones and omits some. The sample records around 63,000 clones, approximately 80% being singletons. The sequencing sample was made of PBMCs. All receptors derive from a woman in her 30s in good health and CMV-seronegative.

The V call is TRBV6-6, the J call TRBJ2-7, with D hard to call. The CDR3 is made up of 11 amino acids. Germline V CDR1 and CDR2: MNHNY, SVGAGI (reference sequence). V was cut by 4 bases and J by 2 bases, with 3 bases left in between. This CDR3 reads CASSSPYEQYF. The CDR3 DNA follows: TGTGCCAGCAGTTCTCCCTACGAGCAGTACTTC.

The CDR3 bases are TGTGCCAGCAGCTTACAACCGGGACAAATGTACGAGCAGTACTTC. Translation: CASSLQPGQMYEQYF. V gene TRBV11-2 combines with J gene TRBJ2-7; possibly TRBD1 for D (6 bases). Between the trimmed V and J ends, which lost 2 bases and 4 bases, there was a span of 15 bases. This CDR3 region has 15 residues. Germline CDR1 reads SGHAT; CDR2 reads FQNNGV.

The chain recombines TRBV5-1 with TRBJ2-4; possibly TRBD2 for D (6 bases). This CDR3 region has 17 residues. The ends were cut back, 0 bases at V and 1 base at J, with 14 bases in the middle. Germline values: CDR1 SGHRS, CDR2 YFSETQ. CDR3 amino acids: CASSLGRDRDAKNIQYF. The CDR3 DNA reads TGCGCCAGCAGCTTGGGGAGGGATAGGGACGCCAAAAACATTCAGTACTTC. The variable domain in full, completed from reference TRBV5-1 and TRBJ2-4, reads KAGVTQTPRYLIKTRGQQVTLSCSPISGHRSVSWYQQTPGQGLQFLFEYFSETQRNKGNFPGRFSGRQFSNSRSEMNVSTLELGDSALYLCASSLGRDRDAKNIQYFGAGTRLSVL.

This chain joins TRBV28 and TRBJ1-2; D perhaps matches TRBD1 (6 bases). The CDR3 runs to 14 residues. Between the trimmed V and J ends, which lost 9 bases and 3 bases, there was a span of 17 bases. Per germline, CDR1 MDHEN and CDR2 SYDVKM. CDR3 DNA: TGTGCCAGGAGGACGGATAGGACAGACTATGGCTACACCTTC. This sequence encodes CARRTDRTDYGYTF.

This chain uses TRBV6-5 with TRBJ1-1; D unresolved. Germline loops: CDR1 MNHEY, CDR2 SVGAGI. The CDR3 consists of 14 residues. The V and J ends lost 6 bases and 0 bases respectively, with 11 bases between them. The CDR3 loop reads CASRNSNMNTEAFF. DNA for the CDR3: TGTGCCAGCAGAAACTCCAATATGAACACTGAAGCTTTCTTT.

The chain carries TRBV5-5 and TRBJ1-5; D possibly corresponds to TRBD1 (6 bases). Trimming took off 1 base at V and 3 bases at J, with 11 bases between the two ends. The length of the CDR3 is 15 residues. Germline V lookup: CDR1 SGHKS, CDR2 YYEKEE (reference sequence). The CDR3 DNA follows: TGTGCCAGCAGCTTGCTACAGGGTGACAATCAGCCCCAGCATTTT. It codes for CASSLLQGDNQPQHF.

This clone was observed a single time. This chain joins TRBV28 and TRBJ1-6; D is undetermined. This CDR3 is 12 amino acids long. V lost 6 bases, J lost 6 bases, and 6 bases lay in between. Germline CDR1 is MDHEN and CDR2 is SYDVKM. The CDR3 DNA reads as TGTGCCAGCAGACTCGTTAATTCACCCCTCCACTTT. Translating it yields CASRLVNSPLHF.

The V gene is TRBV18, the J gene TRBJ2-7; D is possibly TRBD2 (7 bases). Germline CDR1 and CDR2: KGHSH and LQKENI. The V gene lost 3 bases and the J gene lost 5 bases, with 17 bases spanning the gap. CDR3 length: 15 residues. For the CDR3, the DNA is TGTGCCAGCTCACCGTCTGGGGGGGCGCGCGACGAGCAGTACTTC. Amino acids: CASSPSGGARDEQYF.

The rearrangement joins TRBV11-3 to TRBJ1-2; 7 bases agree with TRBD1. V shed 5 bases and J 5 bases; nucleotides not matched to a gene: 8. CDR3 length: 14 amino acids. CDR1 and CDR2 from the germline V gene are SGHNT and YENEEA. The CDR3 DNA sequence: TGTGCCAGCAGCCCCGGGACAGTTTGGTATGGCTACACCTTC. Translating gives CASSPGTVWYGYTF.

The chain links TRBV6-5 to TRBJ2-3; 7 bases map to TRBD1. Germline values: CDR1 MNHEY, CDR2 SVGAGI. The ends lost 7 bases at V and 2 bases at J; junction bases unmatched: 6. The CDR3 is 14 amino acids. The CDR3 protein is CASKPTGDTDTQYF. As DNA, the CDR3 is TGTGCCAGCAAACCCACAGGGGACACAGATACGCAGTATTTT.

The CDR3, as DNA: TGTGCCAGCAGCTTATTGAACGACAGTCCTTATGGCTACACCTTC. It specifies CASSLLNDSPYGYTF. The gene calls are TRBV11-2 and TRBJ1-2; TRBD1 might be the D (5 bases). The ends were cut back, 2 bases at V and 5 bases at J, with 15 bases in the middle. Germline assignment: CDR1 SGHAT and CDR2 FQNNGV. This CDR3 has 15 amino acids.

In this sample, this clone turned up a few times. CDR3 region: CASSTGQGASSYGYTF. CDR3 sequence (DNA): TGTGCCAGTAGTACGGGACAGGGGGCGTCTTCGTATGGCTACACCTTC. The V gene is TRBV19, the J gene TRBJ1-2; the match to TRBD1 covers 12 bases. Germline V lookup: CDR1 LNHDA, CDR2 SQIVND (reference sequence). CDR3 size: 16 residues. With V trimmed by 4 bases and J by 5 bases, 8 bases remained unmatched.

This clone was found once. V gene TRBV19 combines with J gene TRBJ2-7; D not resolved. This CDR3 is 13 amino acids long. Deletions cut 8 bases from V and 0 bases from J, with 11 bases between. Germline V CDR1 and CDR2: LNHDA, SQIVND (reference sequence). The CDR3 reads CASATANSYEQYF. CDR3 nucleotide sequence: TGTGCCAGTGCCACTGCGAACTCCTACGAGCAGTACTTC.

This chain joins TRBV4-1 and TRBJ2-7; possibly TRBD1 for D (6 bases). In germline, CDR1 is MGHRA, CDR2 YSYEKL. The CDR3 consists of 13 residues. V shed 4 bases and J shed 6 bases, with 13 bases lying between them. CDR3 amino acids: CASSLSDSFEQYF. The CDR3 nucleotides are TGCGCCAGCAGCCTTTCGGACAGCTTCGAGCAGTACTTC.

The chain couples TRBV18 to TRBJ2-1; TRBD2 aligns across 11 bases. This CDR3 region has 17 residues. After removal of 3 bases from V and 9 bases from J, the junction contained 13 bases not matched to a gene. Germline V gene data show CDR1 as KGHSH and CDR2 as LQKENI. This CDR3 reads CASSPSSGGVVLSEQFF. Here the CDR3 DNA reads TGTGCCAGCTCACCTAGTAGCGGGGGGGTCGTGCTAAGTGAGCAGTTCTTC.

For this clone: An end of the junction differs from the germline gene, which may be a read error. CDR3 nucleotide sequence: TGTTCCAGCACCCCTAGCCCTAACTATGGCTACACCTTC. Encoded protein: CSSTPSPNYGYTF. The J gene is TRBJ1-2, the V gene TRBV7-9; D is ambiguous. In germline, CDR1 is SEHNR, CDR2 FQNEAQ (reference sequence). CDR3 length equals 13 residues.

CDR3 coding DNA: TGTGCCAGCAGCTTAACCAGGACAGCCACTGAAGCTTTCTTT. As protein: CASSLTRTATEAFF. The genes are TRBV11-2 and TRBJ1-1; possible D gene TRBD1, 6 bases. From germline, CDR1 is SGHAT and CDR2 FQNNGV. Trimming stripped 2 bases from V and 4 bases from J, with 11 bases between. This CDR3 spans 14 amino acids. The full variable domain, its missing parts supplied by reference TRBV11-2 and TRBJ1-1, is EAGVAQSPRYKIIEKRQSVAFWCNPISGHATLYWYQQILGQGPKLLIQFQNNGVVDDSQLPKDRFSAERLKGVDSTLKIQPAKLEDSAVYLCASSLTRTATEAFFGQGTRLTVV.

The CDR3 DNA is TGTGCCAGCATCGGAGAGAGCTCTGGGGCCAACGTCCTGACTTTC. Its translation: CASIGESSGANVLTF. The V and J genes are TRBV21-1 and TRBJ2-6; TRBD2 was called by the table and not checked on the DNA. TRBV21-1 is described as a pseudogene. This CDR3 comprises 15 residues.

This clone is a singleton in its sample. This chain connects TRBV9 to TRBJ1-1, with D perhaps TRBD1 (5 bases). CDR3 length: 13 residues. CDR1 is SGDLS and CDR2 is YYNGEE in the germline V gene. V was clipped by 1 base and J by 5 bases, with 9 bases between them. The CDR3, as DNA: TGTGCCAGCAGCGTATCTGGGGGGACTGAAGCTTTCTTT. Translation: CASSVSGGTEAFF.

The chain couples TRBV27 to TRBJ1-4; D perhaps matches TRBD1 (5 bases). Trimming cost V 4 bases and J 8 bases, with 11 bases left between them. Germline CDR1 and CDR2: MNHEY and SMNVEV (reference sequence). CDR3 length equals 13 residues. The DNA of the CDR3 is TGTGCCAGCAGTTACGGGGGAGGGGAAAAACTGTTTTTT. The encoded protein is CASSYGGGEKLFF.

A single count supports this clone. The chain combines TRBV19 with TRBJ2-7; the match to TRBD1 covers 7 bases. Germline V lookup: CDR1 LNHDA, CDR2 SQIVND (reference sequence). Trimming cost V 3 bases and J 4 bases; bases outside gene matches: 0. CDR3 length: 12 amino acids. CDR3 sequence reads: CASSMTGYEQYF. The CDR3 DNA reads TGTGCCAGTAGTATGACAGGGTACGAGCAGTACTTC.

This chain joins TRBV15 and TRBJ1-3; 7 nucleotides line up with TRBD1. The length of the CDR3 is 16 residues. V shed 0 bases and J 3 bases; nucleotides not matched to a gene: 5. Germline values: CDR1 LNHNV, CDR2 YYDKDF (reference sequence). The CDR3: CATSRDRGPGGNTIYF. Here the CDR3 DNA reads TGTGCCACCAGCAGAGATAGGGGGCCGGGTGGAAACACCATATATTTT.